This T cell receptor (beta chain) stems from a study of shared clonotypes between healthy human individuals. The CDR3 runs 17 residues. Germline CDR1 LNHNV, CDR2 YYDKDF (reference sequence). Trimming shortened V by 0 bases and J by 0 bases, and 13 bases separated the two germline ends. Assay runs were performed at deep level. In replicate PCRs of sorted subsets, roughly 200 ng DNA, approximately 30,000 T cell genomes, was used. Some clones are missing from TCRdb's copy, which holds only in-frame ones; the method was immunoSEQ multiplex PCR. The data show around 1.5 million clones, 98% seen once. The source of this sequence is a young man in good health. The sequenced sample was naive CD4+ T cells sorted from blood. Stated subset: CD45RA+ positively selected. This chain connects TRBV15 to TRBJ2-3, with D perhaps matching TRBD2 (5 bases). This CDR3 is CATSREGSAVSTDTQYF. CDR3 nucleotides: TGTGCCACCAGCAGAGAGGGTTCAGCGGTTAGCACAGATACGCAGTATTTT.